The clone carrying this T cell receptor (beta chain) was seen only a few times. The source of the sample is a study of blood T cells in healthy people across ages. V was pared by 5 bases and J by 1 base, with 4 bases of the junction left unmatched. The CDR3 extends over 14 amino acids. Germline V gene data show CDR1 as LGHDT and CDR2 as YNNKEL (reference sequence). Combining a sample-barcoded 5' primer with a J-beta primer mix, a second PCR ran for 7 to 11 cycles. TCRdb called the 5' RACE reads again in MiXCR, with one record for every CDR3 protein. The data contain about 1.6 million distinct CDR3 sequences, about 31% of them singletons.

The receptor was isolated from a woman in her 30s in good health. The rearrangement joins TRBV3-1 to TRBJ2-7; TRBD1 matches at 8 bases. Material: blood. CDR3 region: CASSMDRASYEQYF. The CDR3 nucleotides are TGTGCCAGCAGCATGGACAGGGCTTCCTACGAGCAGTACTTC.